This T cell receptor beta chain comes out of a study of T-cell reconstitution after alpha-beta-depleted transplantation in children. In this sample, this clonotype turned up many times. Its specificity is not known. Germline CDR1 reads LGHNA; CDR2 reads YSLEER. The trim removed 1 base at V and 9 bases at J, leaving 10 bases unmatched. This CDR3 is built from 17 residues. Study findings and constraints: Most T-cell counts and diversity one year after the transplant came from T cells that were newly produced.

As it was prepared, the TCRbeta library received unique molecular identifiers. TCRdb re-analysed the PCR reads in MiXCR, keeping a single row per CDR3 protein. The sample consists of nearly 250,000 distinct CDR3 sequences, roughly 8% of them appearing once. Sequenced material: PBMCs, mostly from graft donor cells, taken 180 days after TCRalphabeta/CD19-depleted stem cell transplant. This TCR was recovered from a male patient younger than 18 who had a stem cell transplant for acute lymphoblastic leukemia, so the T cells may come from the graft donor. The chain carries TRBV4-3 and TRBJ1-4; 11 nucleotides line up with TRBD1. The CDR3 DNA reads as TGCGCCAGCAGCCAAGTGGGACAGGGGGTCGTTGTGCAAAAACTGTTTTTT. This codes for CASSQVGQGVVVQKLFF.